This T cell receptor (beta chain) was retrieved from a study of a mutant IDH1 vaccine in newly diagnosed glioma. Study-wide background: The week-35 safety follow-up was V12, and the week-47 study end was V13. Overall study results and limits: The vaccine induced immune responses, and these occurred in about 95% of patients.

This CDR3 region has 15 residues. V trimming: 4 bases; J trimming: 5 bases; junction bases outside the gene matches: 11. Per the germline V gene, CDR1 is SGHDT and CDR2 is YYEEEE. This table comes from immunoSEQ multiplex PCR, and its TCRdb copy is limited to in-frame clones, with some not included. This table has tens of thousands of clones, roughly 74% appearing once. This clone occurred once. Its matching antigen is unknown. As to time point: week 35, safety follow-up. It was 300 ug of mutant IDH1 20-mer peptide that made up each vaccine dose, given with topical imiquimod. The chain carries TRBV5-6 and TRBJ1-2; 7 nucleotides align to TRBD1. The TCR was taken from a man over 45 with glioma. Here the sequenced sample was PBMCs, taken from a glioma patient whose treatment included an IDH1 peptide vaccine. CDR3 protein: CASSQYTGEEYGYTF. As DNA, the CDR3 is TGTGCCAGCAGCCAATACACAGGGGAGGAATATGGCTACACCTTC.